Shown below are 3 T cell receptor beta chains from a single sample sequenced in a study of cytomegalovirus exposure and HLA in healthy donors. PCR amplification relied on 60 Vbeta primers (plus 13 Jbeta primers). The method was immunoSEQ multiplex PCR; TCRdb's version includes in-frame clones alone and lacks a portion of them. The sample has 150,000 to 200,000 clones; 65% to 90% are singletons. What was sequenced was PBMCs. These receptors all stem from a woman between 50 and 59 years old in good health and CMV-seronegative.

On this clone: The sample has other DNA sequences that encode this CDR3 too. The chain couples TRBV18 to TRBJ1-1; D is ambiguous. The CDR3 runs 14 residues. Trimming left V 3 bases short and J 1 base short, with 9 bases between. In germline, CDR1 is KGHSH, CDR2 LQKENI. As DNA, the CDR3 is TGTGCCAGCTCACCCCGTGGAGGGAACACTGAAGCTTTCTTT. It yields the protein CASSPRGGNTEAFF.

The CDR3 sequence is CASSPRQGYGYTF. The CDR3, as DNA: TGTGCCAGCTCACCAAGACAGGGCTATGGCTACACCTTC. The chain uses TRBV18 and TRBJ1-2; 7 positions match TRBD1. Germline lookup yields CDR1 KGHSH and CDR2 LQKENI. This CDR3 comprises 13 residues. Losses at the gene ends were 2 bases for V and 4 bases for J; bases not matched to a gene: 1.

The chain is built from TRBV27 and TRBJ1-1; D call uncertain. CDR1 and CDR2 from the germline V gene are MNHEY and SMNVEV (reference sequence). The CDR3 is 15 residues long. Between the trimmed V and J ends, which lost 0 bases and 2 bases, there was a span of 10 bases. Here the CDR3 reads CASSLSAGTNTEAFF. The CDR3 DNA is TGTGCCAGCAGTTTATCCGCGGGTACTAACACTGAAGCTTTCTTT.